One and the same sample provided the 27 T cell receptor beta chains below, sequenced in a study of T cells in Graves' hyperthyroidism and ophthalmopathy. The TCR beta CDR3 regions underwent amplification using RNA transcripts as the source. The HTBI set primed first-round TCR CDR3 RT-PCR. TCRdb independently ran MiXCR on the multiplex PCR reads; one entry per CDR3 protein. The profile covers some 270,000 distinct CDR3 sequences, with less than 15% appearing a single time and 7% to 8.5% taken by the ten largest. Input material: blood. Receptor source: a woman aged 30 to 39 with Graves' hyperthyroidism that later progressed to Graves' ophthalmopathy.

This clonotype was counted once. This chain connects TRBV5-1 to TRBJ2-7; the D is unclear. The ends were cut back, 0 bases at V and 2 bases at J, with 9 bases in the middle. The CDR3 has 14 residues. The germline gives CDR1 SGHRS, CDR2 YFSETQ. The CDR3 region is CASSLGIGPYEQYF. In DNA, the CDR3 is TGCGCCAGCAGCTTGGGTATAGGCCCCTACGAGCAGTACTTC.

The genes are TRBV3-1 and TRBJ1-2; tentatively, D is TRBD1 (5 bases). Germline CDR1 LGHDT, CDR2 YNNKEL (reference sequence). The CDR3 covers 14 residues. Between the trimmed V and J ends, which lost 1 base and 0 bases, there was a span of 6 bases. CDR3 nucleotides: TGTGCCAGCAGCCAAGGACAGTCTAACTATGGCTACACCTTC. Translating it yields CASSQGQSNYGYTF.

This clonotype appeared many times. CDR3 coding DNA: TGTGCCAGCAGCTTGACCGTAGGTCCAGGGGGCACTGAAGCTTTCTTT. Protein: CASSLTVGPGGTEAFF. This chain links TRBV5-5 with TRBJ1-1, with 7 positions matching TRBD1. Trimming removed 1 base from V and 4 bases from J; junction bases left unmatched: 10. CDR1 SGHKS and CDR2 YYEKEE come from the germline V gene (reference sequence). The CDR3 is 16 amino acids.

This clonotype was detected many times. This rearrangement joins TRBV9 to TRBJ2-2, with 10 bases aligning to TRBD2. Trimming took 3 bases from V and 4 from J; bases not matched to a gene: 3. This CDR3 region has 15 residues. Germline CDR1 SGDLS, CDR2 YYNGEE. For the CDR3, the DNA is TGTGCCAGCAGCGCCCGACTAGCGGGCACCGGGGAGCTGTTTTTT. Its protein product is CASSARLAGTGELFF.

There are many counts of this clonotype. This chain uses TRBV27 with TRBJ2-1, with 7 bases lining up with TRBD2. The CDR3 extends over 15 amino acids. Germline assignment: CDR1 MNHEY and CDR2 SMNVEV (reference sequence). The ends lost 5 bases at V and 5 bases at J; junction bases unmatched: 9. The CDR3 region is CASSRPSGMNNEQFF. The CDR3 DNA follows: TGTGCCAGCAGTCGACCGAGCGGGATGAACAATGAGCAGTTCTTC.

As regards this clonotype: A much more abundant neighbour one base away suggests this may be a read error. The chain employs TRBV30 and TRBJ2-7; no clear D gene. The CDR3 totals 12 residues. The germline V gene has CDR1 GTSNPN and CDR2 SVGIG (reference sequence). CDR3: CVWSVSSYEQYF. The CDR3 DNA follows: TGTGTCTGGAGTGTTAGCTCCTACGAGCAGTACTTC.

This clonotype was detected many times. The chain employs TRBV5-5 and TRBJ2-3, with TRBD2 identical over 16 bases. The V segment lost 4 bases and the J segment 4 bases; nucleotides outside the gene matches: 3. This CDR3 comprises 16 residues. Germline V gives CDR1 SGHKS, CDR2 YYEKEE (reference sequence). For the CDR3, the DNA is TGTGCCAGCAGCACCGGGACTAGCGGGAGGGCAGATACGCAGTATTTT. Its translation: CASSTGTSGRADTQYF.

About this clonotype: This may be a read error: a much more frequent sequence differs by one nucleotide. The CDR3 reads CSARVQQDGQYF. The CDR3 DNA sequence: TGCAGTGCTAGAGTGCAACAGGACGGGCAGTACTTC. The V call is TRBV20-1, the J call TRBJ2-7; D is possibly TRBD1 (5 bases). Germline lookup yields CDR1 DFQATT and CDR2 SNEGSKA (reference sequence). The ends were cut back, 1 base at V and 9 bases at J, with 13 bases in the middle. CDR3 length equals 12 residues.

This clonotype was counted at least ten times. DNA of the CDR3: TGTGCCAGCAGTCCTGGACTAGCGGGGAGAAGGGAGCAGTTCTTC. Protein product: CASSPGLAGRREQFF. V is TRBV6-1 and J is TRBJ2-1; TRBD2 matches at 12 bases. Germline CDR1 is MNHNS and CDR2 is SASEGT. This CDR3 is built from 15 residues. The ends lost 5 bases at V and 10 bases at J; junction bases unmatched: 9.

This clonotype came up many times. The chain joins TRBV15 to TRBJ2-1; maybe TRBD1 (5 bases). The CDR3 extends over 13 amino acids. V lost 1 base and J lost 8, with 9 bases in between. Germline values: CDR1 LNHNV, CDR2 YYDKDF (reference sequence). CDR3 nucleotide sequence: TGTGCCACCAGCAGAGTGGTAGGGGATGAGCAGTTCTTC. Amino acids: CATSRVVGDEQFF.

This clonotype has ten or more counts. This rearrangement joins TRBV7-9 to TRBJ1-2; D remains ambiguous. Germline-derived CDR1 and CDR2 are SEHNR and FQNEAQ (reference sequence). Trimming took 6 bases from V and 4 from J, leaving 15 bases between them. This CDR3 has 14 residues. The CDR3 DNA sequence: TGTGCCAGCAGTCGCGACGGGGAGAGCTATGGCTACACCTTC. Translating it yields CASSRDGESYGYTF.

This clonotype was recorded many times. V is TRBV4-3 and J is TRBJ2-5; TRBD1 aligns across 8 bases. The CDR3 contains 15 residues. J lost 5 bases, V lost 4 bases, and 9 bases had no gene match. CDR1 is LGHNA, CDR2 YSLEER, per germline. CDR3 sequence reads: CASSPTGQAGETQYF. In DNA, the CDR3 is TGCGCCAGCAGCCCGACGGGACAGGCGGGCGAGACCCAGTACTTC.

The chain has TRBV5-4 and TRBJ1-4; D is perhaps TRBD1 (5 bases). The CDR3 runs 14 residues. Germline V gene sequence: CDR1 SGHNT, CDR2 YYREEE (reference sequence). Trimming removed 4 bases from V and 8 bases from J, with 15 bases in between. The CDR3: CASSPRGYGEKLFF. The CDR3 DNA is TGTGCCAGCAGCCCCCGGGGGTATGGGGAAAAACTGTTTTTT.

At least ten counts were recorded for this clonotype. The rearrangement links TRBV28 to TRBJ1-1, with no clear D. The CDR3 sequence is 15 residues long. V was pared by 1 base and J by 3 bases, with 12 bases between. The germline CDR1 and CDR2 sequences are MDHEN and SYDVKM. The CDR3 DNA is TGTGCCAGCAGTTTATATACTGCAGCTTACACTGAAGCTTTCTTT. Translating it yields CASSLYTAAYTEAFF. Drawing the rest from reference TRBV28 and TRBJ1-1, the complete variable domain is DVKVTQSSRYLVKRTGEKVFLECVQDMDHENMFWYRQDPGLGLRLIYFSYDVKMKEKGDIPEGYSVSREKKERFSLILESASTNQTSMYLCASSLYTAAYTEAFFGQGTRLTVV.

The CDR3 bases are TGTGCCATCAGTGAGTCGAACCCCGGGACTAGCGGAAACAATGAGCAGTTCTTC. Protein: CAISESNPGTSGNNEQFF. This rearrangement joins TRBV10-3 to TRBJ2-1, with 11 bases fitting TRBD2. J was trimmed by 5 bases and V by 0 bases; bases with no gene match: 9. There are 18 residues in the CDR3. Germline V lookup: CDR1 ENHRY, CDR2 SYGVKD.

This clonotype has at least ten counts. The gene calls are TRBV7-9 and TRBJ2-7; TRBD1 aligns across 8 bases. This CDR3 has 12 amino acids. The V gene end was trimmed by 5 bases and the J gene end by 9 bases; junction bases not matched to a gene: 6. From germline, CDR1 is SEHNR and CDR2 FQNEAQ (reference sequence). The CDR3 DNA is TGTGCCAGCAGCCCTCGGACAGGGCGGCAGTACTTC. Translated: CASSPRTGRQYF.

This clonotype was counted ten times or more. The chain joins TRBV30 to TRBJ2-7; the D is unclear. Trimming took 3 bases from V and 2 from J, leaving 11 bases between them. This CDR3 has 13 residues. The germline CDR1 and CDR2 sequences are GTSNPN and SVGIG (reference sequence). This CDR3 reads CAWRWQETYEQYF. Here the CDR3 DNA reads TGTGCCTGGAGGTGGCAGGAAACCTACGAGCAGTACTTC.

This chain uses TRBV7-6 with TRBJ2-5; a possible D gene is TRBD2 (6 bases). The CDR3 spans 15 residues. Germline V gives CDR1 SGHVS, CDR2 FNYEAQ. Trimming shortened V by 4 bases and J by 9 bases, and 21 bases separated the two germline ends. The CDR3 spells CASSSIRERPQAQYF. CDR3 coding DNA: TGTGCCAGCAGCTCCATTCGGGAGCGGCCCCAGGCCCAGTACTTC.

This chain uses TRBV7-3 with TRBJ2-1; perhaps TRBD2 as D (5 bases). The CDR3 is made up of 13 amino acids. CDR1 SGHTA and CDR2 FQGTGA come from the germline V gene. Trimming removed 3 bases from V and 15 bases from J, with 18 bases in between. Here the CDR3 DNA reads TGTGCCAGCAGCTTGAATAGTGGGGAGCTCCTGTTCTTC. Residues: CASSLNSGELLFF.

This clonotype appeared many times. The chain has TRBV7-8 and TRBJ2-1, with 8 bases lining up with TRBD2. Looked up from germline, CDR1 is SGHVS and CDR2 is FQNEAQ. V gave up 5 bases and J gave up 10 bases; unmatched junction bases: 16. The CDR3 covers 16 residues. CDR3 loop: CASSQRGTSGAREQFF. In DNA, the CDR3 is TGTGCCAGCAGCCAAAGGGGTACTAGCGGTGCGAGAGAGCAGTTCTTC.

This clonotype was counted many times. The chain is built from TRBV4-1 and TRBJ2-2, with TRBD1 as a possible D gene (7 bases). CDR1 and CDR2 (germline): MGHRA, YSYEKL. Trimming removed 4 bases at V and 6 bases at J, with 15 bases between. This CDR3 region has 15 residues. The CDR3 region is CASSPAGRGAGELFF. CDR3 bases: TGCGCCAGCAGCCCAGCCGGCAGGGGGGCCGGGGAGCTGTTTTTT.

This clonotype was counted ten times or more. The J gene is TRBJ2-2, the V gene TRBV5-1, with D possibly matching TRBD1 (6 bases). Trimming left V 2 bases short and J 6 bases short, with 14 bases between. The CDR3 loop spans 15 amino acids. Germline V gene lookup returns CDR1 SGHRS and CDR2 YFSETQ. The CDR3 DNA is TGCGCCAGCAGCTTACAAAACAGGGAGTCCGGGGAGCTGTTTTTT. This encodes CASSLQNRESGELFF.

Many counts were recorded for this clonotype. V is TRBV6-1 and J is TRBJ1-1, with D tentatively TRBD1 (5 bases). This CDR3 spans 13 amino acids. V gave up 10 bases and J gave up 4 bases, with 16 bases separating them. CDR1 is MNHNS and CDR2 is SASEGT in the germline V gene. Here the CDR3 DNA reads TGTGCCACATCAGAAGGGGTGGGCACTGAAGCTTTCTTT. Residues: CATSEGVGTEAFF.

This clonotype was detected many times. The chain recombines TRBV28 with TRBJ2-7; D possibly corresponds to TRBD2 (6 bases). Trimming stripped 5 bases from V and 3 bases from J, with 14 bases between. This CDR3 contains 14 residues. Germline lookup yields CDR1 MDHEN and CDR2 SYDVKM. CDR3 in amino acids: CASSNRDSRYEQYF. Written as DNA, the CDR3 is TGTGCCAGCAGTAACCGGGACTCTCGCTACGAGCAGTACTTC.

This clonotype showed up many times. The chain has TRBV5-1 and TRBJ2-7; D call uncertain. V shed 4 bases and J shed 2 bases, with 13 bases lying between them. In germline, CDR1 is SGHRS, CDR2 YFSETQ. The CDR3 is 14 residues long. The CDR3 coding sequence is TGCGCCAGCAGCCCACCCGTTGCCCCCTACGAGCAGTACTTC. Residues: CASSPPVAPYEQYF.

Turning to this clonotype: A clone one base away is much larger, so this may be a read error. The chain employs TRBV6-9 and TRBJ2-3; 9 bases fit TRBD1. The CDR3 extends over 15 amino acids. Losses at the gene ends were 5 bases for V and 6 bases for J; bases not matched to a gene: 9. Germline-derived CDR1 and CDR2 are MNHGY and SVAAGI. The CDR3, as DNA: TGTGCCAGCAGTAATGGACAGGGGAGGTTTGATACGCAGTATTTT. Translated: CASSNGQGRFDTQYF.

This clonotype was seen at least ten times. The J gene is TRBJ2-5, the V gene TRBV28; no definite D call. Between the trimmed V and J ends, which lost 5 bases and 1 base, there was a span of 14 bases. The CDR3 contains 15 residues. The germline gives CDR1 MDHEN, CDR2 SYDVKM. The CDR3: CASSDGVRPQETQYF. For the CDR3, the DNA is TGTGCCAGCAGTGATGGTGTGAGACCCCAAGAGACCCAGTACTTC.